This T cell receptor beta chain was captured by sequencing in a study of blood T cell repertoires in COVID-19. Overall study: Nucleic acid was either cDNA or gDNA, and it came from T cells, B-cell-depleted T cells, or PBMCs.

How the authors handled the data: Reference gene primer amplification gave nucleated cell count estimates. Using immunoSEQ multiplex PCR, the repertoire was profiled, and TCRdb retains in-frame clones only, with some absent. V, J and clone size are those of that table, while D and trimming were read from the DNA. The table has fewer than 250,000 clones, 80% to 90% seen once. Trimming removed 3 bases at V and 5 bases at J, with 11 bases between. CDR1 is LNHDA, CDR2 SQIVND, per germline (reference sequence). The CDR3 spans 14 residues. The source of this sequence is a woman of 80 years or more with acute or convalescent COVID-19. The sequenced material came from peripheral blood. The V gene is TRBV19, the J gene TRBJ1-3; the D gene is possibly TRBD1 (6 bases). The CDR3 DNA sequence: TGTGCCAGTAGTATTAGTCAGGGGAGAAACACCATATATTTT. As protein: CASSISQGRNTIYF. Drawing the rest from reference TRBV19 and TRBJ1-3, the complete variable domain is DGGITQSPKYLFRKEGQNVTLSCEQNLNHDAMYWYRQDPGQGLRLIYYSQIVNDFQKGDIAEGYSVSREKKESFPLTVTSAQKNPTAFYLCASSISQGRNTIYFGEGSWLTVV.